This note documents a single TCR beta chain sequence. The protocol was immunoSEQ multiplex PCR, while the TCRdb copy is restricted to in-frame clones and leaves out a portion. Among hundreds of thousands of clones, approximately 86% were seen once, and the ten largest hold roughly 1.7%. The sample originates from a study of blood T cell repertoires in COVID-19. Looking at the study overall: Spain, Italy and the United States supplied samples that represented acute and convalescent COVID-19. In each case, the material was cDNA or gDNA derived from T cells, B-cell-depleted T cells, or PBMCs.

This sequence originates from a woman between 50 and 59 years old who had recovered from COVID-19. Source material: PBMCs or T cells enriched from blood (not recorded which).

CDR3 amino acids: CASSSTGGRETQYF. CDR3 DNA sequence: TGTGCCAGCAGTTCCACAGGGGGGCGTGAGACCCAGTACTTC. V usage is TRBV6-5 and J usage is TRBJ2-5; 8 nucleotides line up with TRBD1. The V and J ends lost 4 bases and 5 bases, in that order; junction bases with no gene match: 6. The germline CDR1 and CDR2 sequences are MNHEY and SVGAGI. The CDR3 covers 14 residues.